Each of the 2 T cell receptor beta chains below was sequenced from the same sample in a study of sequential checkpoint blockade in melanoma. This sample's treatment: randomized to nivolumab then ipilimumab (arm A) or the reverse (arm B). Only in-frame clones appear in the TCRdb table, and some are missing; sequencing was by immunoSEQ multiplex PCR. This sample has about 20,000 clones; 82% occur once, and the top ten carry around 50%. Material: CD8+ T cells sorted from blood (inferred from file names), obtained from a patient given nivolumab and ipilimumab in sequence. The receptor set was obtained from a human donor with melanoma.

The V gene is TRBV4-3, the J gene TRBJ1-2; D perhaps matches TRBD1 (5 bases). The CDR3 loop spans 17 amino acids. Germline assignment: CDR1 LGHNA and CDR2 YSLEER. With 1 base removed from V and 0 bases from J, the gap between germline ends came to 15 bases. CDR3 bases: TGCGCCAGCAGCCAAGGTCTGGCAGGGACTGCTAACTATGGCTACACCTTC. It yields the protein CASSQGLAGTANYGYTF.

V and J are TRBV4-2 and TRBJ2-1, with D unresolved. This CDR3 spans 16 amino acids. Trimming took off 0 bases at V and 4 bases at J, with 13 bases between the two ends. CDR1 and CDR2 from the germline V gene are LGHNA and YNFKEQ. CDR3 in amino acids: CASSQETGYRYNEQFF. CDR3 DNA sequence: TGTGCCAGCAGCCAAGAAACTGGTTACAGATACAATGAGCAGTTCTTC.